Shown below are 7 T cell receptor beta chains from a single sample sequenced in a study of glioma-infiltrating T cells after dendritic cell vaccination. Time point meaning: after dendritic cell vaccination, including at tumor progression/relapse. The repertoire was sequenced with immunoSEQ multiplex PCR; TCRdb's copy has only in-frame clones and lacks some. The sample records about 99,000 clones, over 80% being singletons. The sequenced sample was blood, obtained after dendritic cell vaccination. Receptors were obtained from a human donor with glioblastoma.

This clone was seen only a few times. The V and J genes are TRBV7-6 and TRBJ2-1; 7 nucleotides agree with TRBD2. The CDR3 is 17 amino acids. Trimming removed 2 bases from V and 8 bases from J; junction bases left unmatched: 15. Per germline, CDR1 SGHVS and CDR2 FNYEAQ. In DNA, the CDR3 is TGTGCCAGCAGCTTACCCCGCGGGCGGGAGAGCCTCGATGAGCAGTTCTTC. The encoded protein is CASSLPRGRESLDEQFF. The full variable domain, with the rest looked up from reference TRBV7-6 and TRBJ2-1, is GAGVSQSPRYKVTKRGQDVALRCDPISGHVSLYWYRQALGQGPEFLTYFNYEAQQDKSGLPNDRFSAERPEGSISTLTIQRTEQRDSAMYRCASSLPRGRESLDEQFFGPGTRLTVL.

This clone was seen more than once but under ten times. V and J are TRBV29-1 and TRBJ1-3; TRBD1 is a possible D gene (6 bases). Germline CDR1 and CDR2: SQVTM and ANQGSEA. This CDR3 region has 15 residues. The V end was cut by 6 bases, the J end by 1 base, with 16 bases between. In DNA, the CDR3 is TGCAGCGTCGCCCCTCAGGGGCTGTCTGGAAACACCATATATTTT. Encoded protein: CSVAPQGLSGNTIYF.

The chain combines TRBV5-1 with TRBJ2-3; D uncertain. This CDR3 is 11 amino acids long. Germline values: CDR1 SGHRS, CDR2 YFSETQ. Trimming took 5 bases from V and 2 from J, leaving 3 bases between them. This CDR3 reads CASRYTDTQYF. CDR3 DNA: TGCGCCAGCAGGTACACAGATACGCAGTATTTT.

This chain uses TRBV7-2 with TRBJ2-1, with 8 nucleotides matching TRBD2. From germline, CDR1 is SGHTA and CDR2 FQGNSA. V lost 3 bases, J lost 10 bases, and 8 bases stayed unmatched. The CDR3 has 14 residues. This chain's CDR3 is CASSFTSGPREQFF. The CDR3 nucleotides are TGTGCCAGCAGCTTCACTAGCGGCCCGAGAGAGCAGTTCTTC.

The CDR3 reads CASGSGTALAYEQYF. In DNA, the CDR3 is TGTGCTAGTGGTTCCGGGACAGCTCTCGCCTACGAGCAGTACTTC. The V and J genes are TRBV12-5 and TRBJ2-7; 7 positions match TRBD1. Germline-derived CDR1 and CDR2 are LGHNT and FRNRAP. The CDR3 totals 15 residues. The ends lost 4 bases at V and 2 bases at J; junction bases unmatched: 8.

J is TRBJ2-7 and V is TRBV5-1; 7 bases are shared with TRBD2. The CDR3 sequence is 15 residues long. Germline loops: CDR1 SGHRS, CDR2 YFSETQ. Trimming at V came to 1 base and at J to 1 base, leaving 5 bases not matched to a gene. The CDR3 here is CASSLSGVTSYEQYF. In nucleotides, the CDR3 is TGCGCCAGCAGCTTGAGCGGGGTAACGTCCTACGAGCAGTACTTC.

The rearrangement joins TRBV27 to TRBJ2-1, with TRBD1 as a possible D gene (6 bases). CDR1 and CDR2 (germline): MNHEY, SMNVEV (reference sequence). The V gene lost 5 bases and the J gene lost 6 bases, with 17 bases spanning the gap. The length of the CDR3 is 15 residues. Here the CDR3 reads CASSLPGAPFNEQFF. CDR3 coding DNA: TGTGCCAGCAGTCTCCCAGGGGCCCCTTTCAATGAGCAGTTCTTC.